This T cell receptor (beta chain) was profiled in a study of graft-versus-host responses after intestinal transplantation. About the research overall: Isolated intestinal, liver-intestinal, or multivisceral transplants had been given to the recipients.

The data were produced by immunoSEQ multiplex PCR, yet TCRdb's version contains in-frame clones alone and is incomplete. Of more than 65,000 clones in the sample, 84% were seen once. Concerning this clone itself: What it binds is not known.

The sequences come from unstimulated CD4+ T cells sorted from spleen or lymph node cells, collected before transplant. This TCR was recovered from a human donor who was the organ donor for an intestinal transplant.

Here the CDR3 DNA reads TGTGCCAGCTCACCCTATCCCGACAGGGAATACAGCTATGGCTACACCTTC. Translated, it gives CASSPYPDREYSYGYTF. The chain recombines TRBV18 with TRBJ1-2, with 7 bases fitting TRBD1. J was trimmed by 4 bases and V by 3 bases; bases with no gene match: 14. CDR1 is KGHSH and CDR2 is LQKENI in the germline V gene. The CDR3 is 17 amino acids.